Listed here are 15 T cell receptor beta chains from one sample, sequenced in a study of neurological immune-mediated disorders. A single record per CDR3 protein comes from TCRdb applying MiXCR to the 5' RACE reads. The repertoire holds about 74,000 distinct CDR3 sequences, less than 5.5% seen once, with around 7.2% in the top ten. The sequencing input was PBMCs. These receptors all come from a man younger than 35 with multiple sclerosis.

Ten or more counts support this clonotype. V is TRBV5-1 and J is TRBJ2-3; D is possibly TRBD1 or TRBD2 (5 bases each). Germline assignment: CDR1 SGHRS and CDR2 YFSETQ. CDR3 length: 15 residues. V lost 6 bases and J lost 0, with 14 bases in between. The CDR3 protein is CASTLRGGSTDTQYF. The DNA of the CDR3 is TGCGCCAGCACCCTGAGGGGCGGCAGCACAGATACGCAGTATTTT.

V is TRBV7-2 and J is TRBJ2-4; TRBD2 matches at 15 bases. Germline V CDR1 and CDR2: SGHTA, FQGNSA. The CDR3 extends over 21 amino acids. Unmatched junction bases numbered 18, after V lost 6 bases and J lost 3 bases. CDR3 amino acids: CASSIGLAGGPRSVVKNIQYF. Written as DNA, the CDR3 is TGTGCCAGCAGTATCGGACTAGCGGGAGGGCCGAGGAGTGTAGTCAAAAACATTCAGTACTTC.

This clonotype was seen many times. The chain has TRBV28 and TRBJ2-7; D is unclear. Trimming removed 2 bases from V and 4 bases from J, with 6 bases in between. The CDR3 consists of 12 residues. Germline lookup yields CDR1 MDHEN and CDR2 SYDVKM. The CDR3 nucleotides are TGTGCCAGCAGTTTAGGATTTTACGAGCAGTACTTC. Its protein is CASSLGFYEQYF.

Many counts were recorded for this clonotype. The V gene is TRBV14, the J gene TRBJ2-7; 10 bases agree with TRBD2. The germline V gene encodes CDR1 SGHDN and CDR2 FVKESK. The CDR3 runs to 15 residues. V lost 1 base to trimming and J lost 6 bases; unmatched junction nucleotides: 6. Here the CDR3 DNA reads TGTGCCAGCAGCCAAGTTAGGAGCGGGAGGGGCGAGCAGTACTTC. This translates into CASSQVRSGRGEQYF.

As concerns this clonotype: An end of the junction does not agree with germline; a read error may underlie this. The V gene is TRBV15, the J gene TRBJ1-5, with 7 positions matching TRBD1. This CDR3 region has 14 residues. CDR1 is LNHNV and CDR2 is YYDKDF in the germline V gene (reference sequence). The CDR3 nucleotides read TGTGCCACCAGCAGAGAACAGGGGAGTCAGCCCCAGAATTTT. Amino acid sequence: CATSREQGSQPQNF.

This clonotype occurred many times. V usage is TRBV6-6 and J usage is TRBJ1-6; 8 bases fit TRBD1. The CDR3 covers 15 residues. Unmatched junction bases numbered 4, after V lost 5 bases and J lost 4 bases. Germline-derived CDR1 and CDR2 are MNHNY and SVGAGI (reference sequence). The DNA of the CDR3 is TGTGCCAGCAGTCCAGGACAGGGATATAATTCACCCCTCCACTTT. Protein sequence: CASSPGQGYNSPLHF.

This clonotype was counted many times. The chain combines TRBV6-6 with TRBJ2-1; D is ambiguous. Germline assignment: CDR1 MNHNY and CDR2 SVGAGI (reference sequence). V lost 2 bases, J lost 7 bases, and 6 bases lay in between. The CDR3 covers 12 residues. CDR3 bases: TGTGCCAGCAGTTACCCCTCGAATGAGCAGTTCTTC. It yields the protein CASSYPSNEQFF.

This clonotype was counted at least ten times. The chain is built from TRBV20-1 and TRBJ2-3, with TRBD1 identical over 7 bases. Trimming cost V 5 bases and J 2 bases; bases outside gene matches: 10. This CDR3 comprises 15 residues. Germline V gene lookup returns CDR1 DFQATT and CDR2 SNEGSKA (reference sequence). CDR3 nucleotide sequence: TGCAGTGCTCCTATGAGGGGGCGCGTCACAGATACGCAGTATTTT. It is translated as CSAPMRGRVTDTQYF.

This clonotype was counted ten times or more. The chain uses TRBV20-1 and TRBJ2-3; D possibly corresponds to TRBD2 (5 bases). Looked up from germline, CDR1 is DFQATT and CDR2 is SNEGSKA (reference sequence). The germline V and J ends were trimmed by 1 base and 4 bases, with 18 bases remaining between them. The CDR3 contains 16 residues. CDR3 region: CSARGGPSPGADTQYF. CDR3 DNA sequence: TGCAGTGCTAGAGGAGGCCCTAGCCCTGGCGCAGATACGCAGTATTTT.

Comments on this clonotype: This clone may be a read error of a much larger clone one base away. The chain has TRBV2 and TRBJ2-2, with 8 bases aligning to TRBD2. The germline gives CDR1 SNHLY, CDR2 FYNNEI. CDR3 length: 15 amino acids. CDR3 DNA: TGTGTCAGCAGTGGGACTAGGGCGAACACCGGGGAGCTGTTTTTT. Translating gives CVSSGTRANTGELFF.

CDR3 in amino acids: CASSWGARETQYF. CDR3 DNA: TGCGCCAGCAGCTGGGGGGCACGAGAGACCCAGTACTTC. The V gene is TRBV5-1, the J gene TRBJ2-5; D tentatively fits TRBD1 or TRBD2 (6 bases each). The CDR3 consists of 13 residues. Trimming left V 3 bases short and J 4 bases short, with 10 bases between. Germline CDR1 is SGHRS and CDR2 is YFSETQ. The full variable domain, completed using reference TRBV5-1 and TRBJ2-5, is KAGVTQTPRYLIKTRGQQVTLSCSPISGHRSVSWYQQTPGQGLQFLFEYFSETQRNKGNFPGRFSGRQFSNSRSEMNVSTLELGDSALYLCASSWGARETQYFGPGTRLLVL.

A remark on this clonotype: A much larger clone sits a single nucleotide away, making a read error possible. The CDR3 bases are TGTGCCAGTAGTCCCGTCGGGGCCTGGGAGCTGTTTTTT. Translated, it gives CASSPVGAWELFF. The rearrangement joins TRBV19 to TRBJ2-2; D tentatively fits TRBD1 or TRBD2 (5 bases each). Trimming took 5 bases from V and 9 from J, leaving 13 bases between them. This CDR3 is built from 13 residues. Germline values: CDR1 LNHDA, CDR2 SQIVND (reference sequence). The whole variable domain, remainder taken from reference TRBV19 and TRBJ2-2, is DGGITQSPKYLFRKEGQNVTLSCEQNLNHDAMYWYRQDPGQGLRLIYYSQIVNDFQKGDIAEGYSVSREKKESFPLTVTSAQKNPTAFYLCASSPVGAWELFFGEGSRLTVL.

This clonotype came up many times. V is TRBV12-3 or TRBV12-4 and J is TRBJ2-7; no firm D call. Trimming cost V 5 bases and J 0 bases, with 11 bases left between them. This CDR3 spans 14 amino acids. CDR3: CASSPTRGSYEQYF. The CDR3 DNA is TGTGCCAGCAGTCCTACACGAGGCTCCTACGAGCAGTACTTC.

This clonotype was detected many times. The chain recombines TRBV7-6 with TRBJ1-3; possibly TRBD1 for D (5 bases). V was cut by 1 base and J by 0 bases, with 13 bases left in between. There are 17 residues in the CDR3. From germline, CDR1 is SGHVS and CDR2 FNYEAQ. CDR3: CASSLVATGFSGNTIYF. CDR3 DNA: TGTGCCAGCAGCTTAGTTGCCACAGGATTCTCTGGAAACACCATATATTTT. Based on the CDR3 plus reference TRBV7-6 and TRBJ1-3, the full variable domain is GAGVSQSPRYKVTKRGQDVALRCDPISGHVSLYWYRQALGQGPEFLTYFNYEAQQDKSGLPNDRFSAERPEGSISTLTIQRTEQRDSAMYRCASSLVATGFSGNTIYFGEGSWLTVV.

This clonotype was recorded many times. The V gene is TRBV20-1, the J gene TRBJ1-2; no clear D gene. CDR1 and CDR2 from the germline V gene are DFQATT and SNEGSKA (reference sequence). The CDR3 contains 12 residues. Trimming took 3 bases from V and 9 from J, leaving 14 bases between them. CDR3: CSASPGTRSYTF. Written as DNA, the CDR3 is TGCAGTGCTAGCCCGGGTACTAGAAGCTACACCTTC.